The clone carrying this T cell receptor (delta chain) was found a few times. The source of the sample is a study of gamma-delta chains in newborns, infants, children. Background on the study: Polyclonal expansion of innate γδ T cells after birth follows microbial exposure.

Germline CDR1 reads GEAIGNYY; CDR2 reads EKD. The CDR3 has 18 residues. Trimming took 3 bases from V and 0 from J; bases not matched to a gene: 2. TCRdb reran clone calling via CATT on the reads. The sample carries around 4,500 delta-chain clones, 4% to 5.5% recorded once. Sequencing was carried out using blood. V and J are TRDV2 and TRDJ3; 12 bases agree with TRDD3. This sequence originates from a child who was a newborn, infant or young child, either healthy, febrile or measles-vaccinated (not recorded which). The CDR3 DNA follows: TGTGCCTGTGACCTACTGGGGGATACCTCCTGGGACACCCGACAGATGTTTTTC. Its protein is CACDLLGDTSWDTRQMFF.